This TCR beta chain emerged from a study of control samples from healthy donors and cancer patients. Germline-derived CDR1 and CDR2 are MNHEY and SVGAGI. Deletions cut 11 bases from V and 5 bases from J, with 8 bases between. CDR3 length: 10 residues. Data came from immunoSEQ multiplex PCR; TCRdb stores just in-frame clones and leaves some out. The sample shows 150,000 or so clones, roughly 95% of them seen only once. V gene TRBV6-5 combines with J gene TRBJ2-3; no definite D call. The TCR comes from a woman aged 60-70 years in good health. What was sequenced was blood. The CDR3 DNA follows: TGTGCCGCCTCAAGAGATACGCAGTATTTT. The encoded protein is CAASRDTQYF.